The present T cell receptor beta chain was sequenced within a study of T cells in women clearing cervical HPV infection. A remark on this clone: The read is 3 residues too short to cover the CDR3 end, so that end is filled in from the germline J gene.

Average input was roughly 1,200 ng genomic DNA for immunoSEQ TCR beta CDR3 amplification. Repertoires were generated with immunoSEQ multiplex PCR, while TCRdb's copy carries only in-frame clones and drops some. The sample table sets out more than 25,000 clones. Germline V gene data show CDR1 as SGHRS and CDR2 as YFSETQ. CDR3 length: 14 amino acids. The ends were cut back, 0 bases at V and 3 bases at J, with 7 bases in the middle. Sequences were obtained from blood buffy coat. This clonotype originated in a woman between 18 and 69 years old with a cervical HPV16 infection that either progressed to CIN3+ or cleared (not recorded which). The chain joins TRBV5-1 to TRBJ1-5; the D is unclear. CDR3 amino acids: CASSLGAVNQPQHF. The CDR3 DNA, read in part, is TGCGCCAGCAGCTTGGGGGCAGTCAATCAGCCC.